Listed here is a single T cell receptor beta chain. The antigen remains unidentified. The sample is drawn from a study of B cell selection in AIRE deficiency. Repertoires were generated with immunoSEQ multiplex PCR, while TCRdb's copy carries only in-frame clones and drops some. The table has about 22,000 clones, roughly 91% seen once; the top ten hold 1.4%. This CDR3 region has 16 residues. The V segment lost 5 bases and the J segment 2 bases; nucleotides outside the gene matches: 10. Looked up from germline, CDR1 is SGHRS and CDR2 is YFSETQ. General study findings and limits: AIRE-deficient Tconv and Treg repertoires matched healthy donors in TCRBV, CDR3 length, diversity. Of roughly 3,400 shared Treg TCRbeta sequences, around 31% were healthy-donor-only and around 9.5% patient-only. Shorter CDR3s marked shared Treg sequences, biased toward few non-templated insertions.

Regulatory T cells were sorted as CD4+CD25hiCD127low/negative cells. Unrelated healthy donors provided the controls. The rearrangement uses TRBV5-1 and TRBJ1-2; 9 positions match TRBD1. The receptor comes from a human donor in good health. The material sequenced was CD4+CD25+ Tregs sorted from PBMCs. The CDR3 DNA is TGCGCCAGCAGGCTCTCACAGGGGGCGTCCAACTATGGCTACACCTTC. Translating it yields CASRLSQGASNYGYTF.